Below are 21 T cell receptor beta chains sequenced from a single sample in a study of Graves' ophthalmopathy and Graves' hyperthyroidism. The TCR beta CDR3 regions underwent amplification from RNA transcripts. RT-PCR in the first round used HTBI primers; a second-round multiplex PCR followed. TCRdb used MiXCR to reprocess the multiplex PCR reads, holding one entry per CDR3 protein. The table shows some 160,000 distinct CDR3 sequences, with approximately 40% occurring only once. The sequencing sample was made of peripheral blood. All receptors derive from a man younger than 40 with Graves' ophthalmopathy.

This chain links TRBV10-3 with TRBJ2-5; D might be TRBD1 (6 bases). Trimming left V 3 bases short and J 2 bases short, with 10 bases between. Germline loops: CDR1 ENHRY, CDR2 SYGVKD. This CDR3 has 14 amino acids. CDR3 in DNA: TGTGCCATCAGTGATCCGGACAGACAAGAGACCCAGTACTTC. Its protein product is CAISDPDRQETQYF.

The V call is TRBV19, the J call TRBJ1-2; D remains unclear. The V end was cut by 5 bases, the J end by 4 bases, with 14 bases between. Looked up from germline, CDR1 is LNHDA and CDR2 is SQIVND (reference sequence). The CDR3 is 14 amino acids. CDR3 region: CASSSVAESYGYTF. For the CDR3, the DNA is TGTGCCAGTAGTTCAGTGGCGGAATCCTATGGCTACACCTTC.

The genes are TRBV28 and TRBJ2-5; D gene uncertain. The V gene's germline CDR1 is MDHEN and CDR2 SYDVKM. The CDR3 extends over 15 amino acids. V lost 8 bases to trimming and J lost 2 bases, with 18 bases between them. The CDR3 DNA follows: TGTGCCAGCGCCCCATCCTCCGGACCTCAAGAGACCCAGTACTTC. Amino acids: CASAPSSGPQETQYF. Using reference TRBV28 and TRBJ2-5 for the parts outside the CDR3, the full variable domain is DVKVTQSSRYLVKRTGEKVFLECVQDMDHENMFWYRQDPGLGLRLIYFSYDVKMKEKGDIPEGYSVSREKKERFSLILESASTNQTSMYLCASAPSSGPQETQYFGPGTRLLVL.

J is TRBJ2-5 and V is TRBV30, with D unresolved. V lost 4 bases and J 2 bases, leaving 11 bases between the germline ends. Germline V gives CDR1 GTSNPN, CDR2 SVGIG (reference sequence). The CDR3 consists of 13 residues. CDR3 loop: CAWNLRLQETQYF. Written as DNA, the CDR3 is TGTGCCTGGAATTTGCGGCTACAAGAGACCCAGTACTTC.

Many counts were recorded for this clonotype. The chain carries TRBV6-5 and TRBJ2-7, with 8 bases matching TRBD1. The germline V gene encodes CDR1 MNHEY and CDR2 SVGAGI. The CDR3 covers 15 residues. V lost 6 bases and J lost 4; bases outside the gene matches: 11. CDR3 residues: CASRGAGTGLYEQYF. CDR3 DNA sequence: TGTGCCAGCAGGGGGGCCGGGACAGGACTATACGAGCAGTACTTC.

At least ten counts were recorded for this clonotype. The genes are TRBV30 and TRBJ2-7, with 9 bases matching TRBD1. CDR3 size: 15 residues. Per germline, CDR1 GTSNPN and CDR2 SVGIG (reference sequence). J gave up 3 bases and V 5 bases, and 11 bases lay outside the gene matches. CDR3 DNA sequence: TGTGCCTGGGGAAAATCGGGACAGGGTTTCTACGAGCAGTACTTC. It yields the protein CAWGKSGQGFYEQYF.

V and J are TRBV28 and TRBJ1-1, with D unresolved. From germline, CDR1 is MDHEN and CDR2 SYDVKM. The CDR3 consists of 14 residues. V lost 2 bases to trimming and J lost 1 base, with 8 bases between them. CDR3 residues: CASSLGGANTEAFF. The CDR3 DNA reads TGTGCCAGCAGTTTAGGTGGTGCGAACACTGAAGCTTTCTTT.

The gene calls are TRBV2 and TRBJ2-2; 8 bases map to TRBD2. With V trimmed by 8 bases and J by 6 bases, 5 bases remained unmatched. Looked up from germline, CDR1 is SNHLY and CDR2 is FYNNEI. This CDR3 region has 13 residues. The CDR3 nucleotides read TGTGCCAGCCGAGCGGGAGAGTCCGGGGAGCTGTTTTTT. Translated, it gives CASRAGESGELFF.

Many counts were recorded for this clonotype. The V and J genes are TRBV7-8 and TRBJ1-1; perhaps TRBD1 as D (5 bases). The germline V and J ends were trimmed by 5 bases and 4 bases, with 17 bases remaining between them. This CDR3 has 15 amino acids. Germline CDR1 is SGHVS and CDR2 is FQNEAQ. CDR3 sequence: CASSPPGGGITEAFF. In DNA form, the CDR3 reads TGTGCCAGCAGCCCCCCCGGGGGGGGAATCACTGAAGCTTTCTTT. The full variable domain, in which reference TRBV7-8 and TRBJ1-1 provide the parts outside the CDR3, is GAGVSQSPRYKVAKRGQDVALRCDPISGHVSLFWYQQALGQGPEFLTYFQNEAQLDKSGLPSDRFFAERPEGSVSTLKIQRTQQEDSAVYLCASSPPGGGITEAFFGQGTRLTVV.

This clonotype came up many times. The rearrangement links TRBV28 to TRBJ2-7, with 9 bases aligning to TRBD2. The CDR3 has 15 residues. Germline assignment: CDR1 MDHEN and CDR2 SYDVKM. J lost 2 bases, V lost 5 bases, and 7 bases had no gene match. CDR3 loop: CASSAGLADTYEQYF. CDR3 in DNA: TGTGCCAGCAGTGCGGGACTAGCTGATACCTACGAGCAGTACTTC. Based on the CDR3 plus reference TRBV28 and TRBJ2-7, the full variable domain is DVKVTQSSRYLVKRTGEKVFLECVQDMDHENMFWYRQDPGLGLRLIYFSYDVKMKEKGDIPEGYSVSREKKERFSLILESASTNQTSMYLCASSAGLADTYEQYFGPGTRLTVT.

This clonotype was observed at least ten times. The V call is TRBV5-1, the J call TRBJ1-2; D may be TRBD1 (5 bases). V lost 6 bases to trimming and J lost 3 bases, with 15 bases between them. CDR3 length: 14 residues. The V gene's germline CDR1 is SGHRS and CDR2 YFSETQ. The CDR3 nucleotides are TGCGCCAGCACCCCTGGACACAGAGACTATGGCTACACCTTC. It yields the protein CASTPGHRDYGYTF.

In this sample, this clonotype turned up many times. The gene calls are TRBV20-1 and TRBJ2-7; maybe TRBD2 (5 bases). This CDR3 spans 14 amino acids. CDR1 DFQATT and CDR2 SNEGSKA come from the germline V gene (reference sequence). V was trimmed by 2 bases and J by 2 bases, leaving 13 bases between them. The chain's CDR3 is CSARLDSPTYEQYF. The CDR3 DNA follows: TGCAGTGCTAGACTGGACTCCCCAACCTACGAGCAGTACTTC.

The rearrangement joins TRBV7-8 to TRBJ1-1; TRBD1 matches 7 bases. CDR3 length equals 17 residues. Germline V gene lookup returns CDR1 SGHVS and CDR2 FQNEAQ. V dropped 5 bases and J dropped 0; count of bases not matched to a gene: 12. Written as DNA, the CDR3 is TGTGCCAGCAGCGAACAGGGGCGTAGGATCGTGAACACTGAAGCTTTCTTT. Translating it yields CASSEQGRRIVNTEAFF.

This clonotype appeared many times. The CDR3 reads CASNPQRGPNTGELFF. The CDR3, as DNA: TGTGCCAGCAACCCCCAGCGGGGACCGAACACCGGGGAGCTGTTTTTT. The V gene is TRBV11-2, the J gene TRBJ2-2, with 7 bases aligning to TRBD2. V lost 7 bases, J lost 0 bases, and 8 bases stayed unmatched. The CDR3 extends over 16 amino acids. Per the germline V gene, CDR1 is SGHAT and CDR2 is FQNNGV.

The sample holds many counts of this clonotype. This sequence joins TRBV10-3 and TRBJ2-5; possibly TRBD2 for D (6 bases). In germline, CDR1 is ENHRY, CDR2 SYGVKD. The CDR3 extends over 16 amino acids. Trimming shortened V by 2 bases and J by 2 bases, and 15 bases separated the two germline ends. In nucleotides, the CDR3 is TGTGCCATCAGTGAGGGGGGGTCCGGGTTACAAGAGACCCAGTACTTC. Translation: CAISEGGSGLQETQYF.

At least ten counts were recorded for this clonotype. The rearrangement uses TRBV6-5 and TRBJ2-7; D gene uncertain. CDR3 size: 13 residues. Germline V CDR1 and CDR2: MNHEY, SVGAGI. V lost 0 bases and J 4 bases, leaving 7 bases between the germline ends. The CDR3 region is CASSYSMGYEQYF. The CDR3 region has the DNA TGTGCCAGCAGTTACTCGATGGGTTACGAGCAGTACTTC.

Many counts were recorded for this clonotype. The chain joins TRBV29-1 to TRBJ2-2; no reliable D call. CDR3 size: 14 residues. V was pared by 4 bases and J by 4 bases, with 13 bases between. CDR1 is SQVTM and CDR2 is ANQGSEA in the germline V gene. Here the CDR3 reads CSVVVWDTTGELFF. CDR3 nucleotides: TGCAGCGTTGTGGTATGGGATACCACCGGGGAGCTGTTTTTT.

The genes are TRBV27 and TRBJ2-7, with 9 bases identical to TRBD1. V was pared by 4 bases and J by 5 bases, with 6 bases of the junction left unmatched. The CDR3 spans 14 residues. Germline lookup yields CDR1 MNHEY and CDR2 SMNVEV (reference sequence). CDR3: CASSSWTGAHEQYF. CDR3 coding DNA: TGTGCCAGCAGTTCATGGACAGGGGCGCACGAGCAGTACTTC.

A few counts support this clonotype. This chain uses TRBV7-2 with TRBJ1-2, with 7 bases fitting TRBD1. The CDR3 is 13 residues long. Looked up from germline, CDR1 is SGHTA and CDR2 is FQGNSA. J gave up 7 bases and V 1 base, and 3 bases lay outside the gene matches. The CDR3 bases are TGTGCCAGCAGCTTAGGGACAGGCTCTGGCTACACCTTC. The encoded protein is CASSLGTGSGYTF.

Only a few counts were recorded for this clonotype. The chain carries TRBV6-5 and TRBJ1-2; a possible D gene is TRBD1 (6 bases). Germline V gene lookup returns CDR1 MNHEY and CDR2 SVGAGI. This CDR3 is 13 amino acids long. V was trimmed by 2 bases and J by 8 bases, leaving 12 bases between them. Written as DNA, the CDR3 is TGTGCCAGCAGTTACACCCAGGGGATGGGCTACACCTTC. This codes for CASSYTQGMGYTF.

This chain joins TRBV20-1 and TRBJ1-2; 9 nucleotides align to TRBD1. Germline loops: CDR1 DFQATT, CDR2 SNEGSKA (reference sequence). CDR3 length equals 13 residues. V lost 4 bases and J lost 3; bases outside the gene matches: 3. The CDR3: CSATQGADYGYTF. Here the CDR3 DNA reads TGCAGTGCTACACAGGGGGCGGACTATGGCTACACCTTC.